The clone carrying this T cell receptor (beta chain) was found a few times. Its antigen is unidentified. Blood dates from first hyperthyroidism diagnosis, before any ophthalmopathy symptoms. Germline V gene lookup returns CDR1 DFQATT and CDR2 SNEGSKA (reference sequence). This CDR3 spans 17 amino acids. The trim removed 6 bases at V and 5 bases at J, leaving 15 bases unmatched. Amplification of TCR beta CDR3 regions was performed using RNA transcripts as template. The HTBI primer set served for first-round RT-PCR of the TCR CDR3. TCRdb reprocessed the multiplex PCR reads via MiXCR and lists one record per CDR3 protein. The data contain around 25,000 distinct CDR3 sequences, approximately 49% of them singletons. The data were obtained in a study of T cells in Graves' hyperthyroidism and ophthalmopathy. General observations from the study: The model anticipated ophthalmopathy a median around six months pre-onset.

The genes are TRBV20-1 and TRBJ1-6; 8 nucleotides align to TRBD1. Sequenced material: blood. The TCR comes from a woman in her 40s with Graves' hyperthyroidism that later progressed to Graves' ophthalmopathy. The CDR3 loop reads CSAREAPGQGDNSPLHF. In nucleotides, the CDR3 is TGCAGTGCAAGGGAAGCCCCCGGACAGGGAGATAATTCACCCCTCCACTTT.